This TCR beta chain was identified in a study of T-cell memory formation after mild COVID-19 (dated by TCRdb to 2020 to 2023). Turning to the overall study: TCR sequence clusters from the two donors were largely donor specific. Longitudinal TCRalpha and TCRbeta repertoire sequencing tracked T-cell clones expanding and contracting after mild COVID-19 in a couple of donors. The cohort was made up of two young adult volunteers, one female and one male, who were previously healthy.

PBMCs were isolated by Ficoll-Paque density gradient centrifugation. This clonotype was observed a few times. There is no known antigen for this receptor. Per-base quality was not reported, and no clone a single base away is much larger than it. The germline V and J ends show losses of 6 bases and 5 bases respectively, and no gene match explains 8 bases of the junction. Based on the germline V gene (reference sequence), the CDR1 and CDR2 sequences are MNHNY and SVGAGI. Spanning cysteine to phenylalanine, the CDR3 consists of 14 amino acids. Only the CDR3 part of the read is kept: 42 bases, read in frame from the first base. Sequencing was carried out with an Illumina NovaSeq 6000. cDNA libraries for TCRalpha and TCRbeta were prepared by 5'RACE using constant-segment primers, with sample barcodes and unique molecular identifiers added. Trizol reagent was used to extract RNA from every sample. Library amplification was performed in two PCR steps, and a second sample barcode and Illumina TruSeq adapters were introduced in the second step. Libraries were sequenced on an Illumina NovaSeq with 2 x 150 bp paired-end reads. The authors' analysis ran thus. Demultiplexing of reads and collapsing into UMI-guided consensus sequences were performed with migec v1.2.7. Using mixcr v2.1.11, UMI consensuses were aligned to TRA and TRB V and J templates and then assembled into clonotypes. Clonotypes were classified as expanded or contracted when called significant by both edgeR and NoisET, with noise models trained on biological replicates. For edgeR calls, the cutoffs were a false discovery rate-adjusted p below 0.01 and a log2 fold-change threshold of 1. PCA with hierarchical clustering of max-normalized trajectories of the 1000 most abundant clonotypes was used as exploratory dynamics analysis. Separately sequenced CD4+ and CD8+ repertoires were used to assign the CD4 or CD8 phenotype of responding clones. The public reads were reanalyzed by TCRdb: fastp trimming at Q25, MiXCR alignment, in-frame beta chains only. Under each unique CDR3 protein, matching rows form one entry showing the most common genes and DNA. TCRdb, not the original authors, processed these V and J calls. The sample table contains 380,000 or so distinct CDR3 sequences; only one count was recorded for roughly an eighth of them. Clones ranked in the top ten supply 22% of the sample.

Overall results and qualifications from the work: Some responding clones were detected in pre-infection memory, which suggested that pre-existing cross-reactive memory T cells had joined the SARS-CoV-2 response. Contracting CD4+ clones were found mainly in CM and EM memory subsets, while CD8+ clones were enriched in EMRA. Balanced CD4/CD8 phenotypes were observed for clones contracting from day 15 to 85, whereas a bias towards CD4+ was observed for a second wave of clones expanding from day 15 to 37. SARS-CoV-2 specificity was not confirmed for the second-wave clones peaking on day 37. Only a couple of mild cases were covered in the study, and larger cohorts including severe cases with pre-infection samples were considered necessary.

This sequence uses TRBV6-6 and TRBJ2-5; TRBD1 fits 8 bases in the junction. The sequence derives from a man younger than 35 who had mild COVID-19 (a few samples of this study predate the infection). The sample titles of this study are shuffled in the database, so cell type and time point are left out; the donor was told from shared clones. Input material: PBMCs or a T cell subset sorted from them (not recorded which). This receptor carries the CDR3 CASSQGALGETQYF. The nucleotide sequence reads as follows: TGTGCCAGCAGCCAGGGGGCTCTAGGGGAGACCCAGTACTTC.